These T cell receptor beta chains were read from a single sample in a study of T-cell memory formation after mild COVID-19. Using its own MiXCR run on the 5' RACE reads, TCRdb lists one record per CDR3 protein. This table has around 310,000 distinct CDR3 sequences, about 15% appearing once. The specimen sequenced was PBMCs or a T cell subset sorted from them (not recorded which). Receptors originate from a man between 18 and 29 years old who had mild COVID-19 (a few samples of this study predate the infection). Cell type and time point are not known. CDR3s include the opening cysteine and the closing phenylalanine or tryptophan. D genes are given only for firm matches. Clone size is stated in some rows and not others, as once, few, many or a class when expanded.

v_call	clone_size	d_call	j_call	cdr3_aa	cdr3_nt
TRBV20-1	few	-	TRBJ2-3	CSAIVPDSTDTQYF	TGCAGTGCTATAGTCCCGGACAGCACAGATACGCAGTATTTT
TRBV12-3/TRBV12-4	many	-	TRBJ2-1	CASRPPPNSYNEQFF	TGTGCCAGCAGACCCCCCCCCAACTCCTACAATGAGCAGTTCTTC
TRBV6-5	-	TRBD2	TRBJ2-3	CASSRLAGGIDTQYF	TGTGCCAGCAGTCGACTAGCGGGGGGGATAGATACGCAGTATTTT
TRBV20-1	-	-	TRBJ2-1	CSARAGTPQFF	TGCAGTGCTAGAGCCGGGACTCCACAGTTCTTC
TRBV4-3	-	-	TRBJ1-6	CASSQETGRWSWSPLHF	TGCGCCAGCAGCCAAGAAACAGGCCGGTGGTCATGGTCACCCCTCCACTTT
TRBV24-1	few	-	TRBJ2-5	CATRQSNQETQYF	TGTGCCACGCGACAGTCCAACCAAGAGACCCAGTACTTC
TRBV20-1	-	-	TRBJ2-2	CSAQQGRSTGELFF	TGCAGTGCTCAACAGGGCAGGAGCACCGGGGAGCTGTTTTTT
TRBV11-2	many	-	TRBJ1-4	CASSRSNPGWEGGMEKLFF	TGTGCCAGCAGCCGATCCAACCCGGGCTGGGAGGGGGGGATGGAAAAACTGTTTTTT
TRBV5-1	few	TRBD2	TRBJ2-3	CASSLAATSGGDITDTQYF	TGCGCCAGCAGCTTGGCCGCGACTAGCGGGGGGGATATCACAGATACGCAGTATTTT
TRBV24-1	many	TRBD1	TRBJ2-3	CATSDFRTGGTDTQYF	TGTGCCACCAGTGATTTCAGGACAGGGGGAACAGATACGCAGTATTTT
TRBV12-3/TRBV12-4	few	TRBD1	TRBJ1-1	CASGYRGGAFF	TGTGCCAGCGGGTACAGGGGGGGAGCTTTCTTT
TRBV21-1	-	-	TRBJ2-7	CASSKGRRTIYEQYF	TGTGCCAGCAGCAAGGGAAGGAGAACAATCTACGAGCAGTACTTC
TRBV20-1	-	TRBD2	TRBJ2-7	CSAKTSGGLYEQYF	TGCAGTGCTAAGACTAGCGGGGGACTTTACGAGCAGTACTTC
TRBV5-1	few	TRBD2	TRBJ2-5	CASSSERGDEQETQYF	TGCGCCAGCAGCTCAGAGCGGGGGGACGAGCAAGAGACCCAGTACTTC
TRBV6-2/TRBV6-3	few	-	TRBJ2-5	CASRERTALRTQYF	TGTGCCAGCAGAGAGCGGACAGCGCTGAGGACCCAGTACTTC